This TCR beta chain was captured by sequencing in a study of cytomegalovirus exposure and HLA in healthy donors. Study outcomes and limitations: Researchers reported in a later analysis that a missense DCLRE1C variant was tied to TCR beta V- and J-gene trimming. Looking again later, the authors saw that most CMV-associated TCR beta chains seemed HLA-restricted.

Primers included in the PCR were 60 Vbeta and 13 Jbeta primers. Using immunoSEQ multiplex PCR, the repertoire was profiled, and TCRdb retains in-frame clones only, with some absent. The repertoire holds roughly 100,000 clones, with roughly three quarters as singletons. This clone was detected only once. Its antigen is as yet unknown. This CDR3 is 15 amino acids long. Germline loops: CDR1 ENHRY, CDR2 SYGVKD. V lost 6 bases to trimming and J lost 5 bases; unmatched junction nucleotides: 10. The sequencing sample was made of PBMCs. The chain carries TRBV10-3 and TRBJ2-3, with TRBD2 identical over 8 bases. The receptor was derived from a man aged 40-55 years in good health and CMV-seronegative. The CDR3 nucleotides are TGTGCCATCAGCGGTCAAGCGGGAGTGAAAGATACGCAGTATTTT. This codes for CAISGQAGVKDTQYF.